The 7 T cell receptor beta chains below come from one sample, sequenced in a study of shared clonotypes between healthy human individuals. Naive CD8 cells lacked CD45RO, underwent positive selection for CCR7 and left out terminally differentiated effector memory CD45RA+ cells. Generated by immunoSEQ multiplex PCR, the TCRdb table keeps only in-frame clones and is missing some. The table has about 1,900,000 clones, about 95% seen once. Input material: naive CD8+ T cells sorted from blood. These receptors were collected from a man younger than 35 in good health.

The chain links TRBV7-3 to TRBJ1-6; no clear D gene. In germline, CDR1 is SGHTA, CDR2 FQGTGA. V was clipped by 2 bases and J by 3 bases, with 2 bases between them. The CDR3 has 13 residues. For the CDR3, the DNA is TGTGCCAGCAGCTTAGTCTATAATTCACCCCTCCACTTT. It specifies CASSLVYNSPLHF.

V gene TRBV7-9 combines with J gene TRBJ2-6; D is possibly TRBD1 (5 bases). V gave up 1 base and J gave up 4 bases, with 14 bases separating them. The V gene's germline CDR1 is SEHNR and CDR2 FQNEAQ (reference sequence). The CDR3 consists of 17 residues. This CDR3 reads CASSLGGRVNGANVLTF. The CDR3 DNA is TGTGCCAGCAGCTTAGGGGGCAGGGTAAACGGGGCCAACGTCCTGACTTTC. Variable domain in full (rest from reference TRBV7-9 and TRBJ2-6): DTGVSQNPRHKITKRGQNVTFRCDPISEHNRLYWYRQTLGQGPEFLTYFQNEAQLEKSRLLSDRFSAERPKGSFSTLEIQRTEQGDSAMYLCASSLGGRVNGANVLTFGAGSRLTVL.

The chain recombines TRBV9 with TRBJ2-3, with D possibly being TRBD1 or TRBD2 (5 bases each). The CDR3 has 16 amino acids. Germline CDR1 SGDLS, CDR2 YYNGEE. V was shortened by 4 bases and J by 3 bases, with 18 bases between the two germline ends. The CDR3 region is CASSPSRAGLTDTQYF. CDR3 DNA: TGTGCCAGCAGCCCCTCGAGGGCAGGGTTGACAGATACGCAGTATTTT.

The chain recombines TRBV15 with TRBJ2-7; 10 bases fit TRBD2. This CDR3 comprises 15 residues. The V gene's germline CDR1 is LNHNV and CDR2 YYDKDF (reference sequence). Losses at the gene ends were 4 bases for V and 2 bases for J; bases not matched to a gene: 5. CDR3 nucleotides: TGTGCCACCAGCAAGGGGACTAGCGAAGCCTACGAGCAGTACTTC. It codes for CATSKGTSEAYEQYF.

V gene TRBV12-2 combines with J gene TRBJ1-5; the DNA was not compared with TRBD1, the D call given in the table. TRBV12-2 is termed a pseudogene. This CDR3 region has 13 residues. The CDR3, as DNA: TGTGCAACCTTTACCCTGAGGGGGCAGCCCCAGCATTTT. Amino acids: CATFTLRGQPQHF.

The rearrangement links TRBV7-6 to TRBJ1-2; 10 bases line up with TRBD1. Trimming at V came to 5 bases and at J to 8 bases, leaving 20 bases not matched to a gene. This CDR3 comprises 18 residues. The germline V gene has CDR1 SGHVS and CDR2 FNYEAQ. The CDR3 protein is CASSSVRQGASLGEGYTF. In DNA, the CDR3 is TGTGCCAGCAGCAGTGTGAGACAGGGGGCCTCCCTAGGGGAGGGCTACACCTTC.

CDR3 in DNA: TGTGCCAGCAGTTTTTCAGTCGGGGTCTCCGGACAGGCTTTCATGAACACTGAAGCTTTCTTT. As protein: CASSFSVGVSGQAFMNTEAFF. The V and J genes are TRBV27 and TRBJ1-1; 7 positions agree with TRBD1. Germline V lookup: CDR1 MNHEY, CDR2 SMNVEV (reference sequence). The CDR3 has 21 amino acids. Unmatched junction bases numbered 22, after V lost 3 bases and J lost 0 bases.